The 20 T cell receptor beta chains below all came from one sample that was sequenced in a study of response to subunit inactivated influenza vaccine. MiXCR was run by TCRdb on the RT-PCR reads, yielding one entry per CDR3 protein. The table shows about 570,000 distinct CDR3 sequences, with approximately 10% occurring only once. This same sample was also taken into another study, of T cells expressing NK-cell markers. In that study: Researchers built TCR beta cDNA using 5'RACE template switching with UMIs.

Source: PBMCs from blood, taken on the day of vaccination. These receptors originate from a man between 45 and 60 years old who received an inactivated influenza vaccine.

This clonotype was observed a handful of times. The V and J genes are TRBV5-8 and TRBJ1-1; 9 bases match TRBD1. Trimming at V came to 4 bases and at J to 0 bases, leaving 4 bases not matched to a gene. CDR3 length equals 15 residues. Looked up from germline, CDR1 is SGHTS and CDR2 is YDEGEE. CDR3 nucleotides: TGTGCCAGCAGCATGCGGGACAGGGTGAACACTGAAGCTTTCTTT. Its translation is CASSMRDRVNTEAFF.

The sample holds a few counts of this clonotype. The rearrangement links TRBV5-1 to TRBJ2-6; 7 bases fit TRBD1. The CDR3 consists of 17 residues. Germline V gene lookup returns CDR1 SGHRS and CDR2 YFSETQ. The ends lost 2 bases at V and 0 bases at J; junction bases unmatched: 5. The CDR3 is CASSFNRGTSGANVLTF. The DNA of the CDR3 is TGCGCCAGCAGCTTCAACAGGGGAACCTCTGGGGCCAACGTCCTGACTTTC.

This rearrangement joins TRBV20-1 to TRBJ1-5; the D gene is possibly TRBD1 (6 bases). Trimming removed 1 base at V and 4 bases at J, with 11 bases between. This CDR3 is built from 14 residues. In germline, CDR1 is DFQATT, CDR2 SNEGSKA (reference sequence). The CDR3 nucleotides read TGCAGTGCTAGAGGCTGGGACAAGAATCAGCCCCAGCATTTT. Encoded protein: CSARGWDKNQPQHF.

This clonotype has more than one count but fewer than ten. The CDR3 spells CASKGGAASSYNEQFF. The CDR3 nucleotides read TGCGCCAGCAAGGGCGGGGCCGCCAGCTCCTACAATGAGCAGTTCTTC. The genes are TRBV5-1 and TRBJ2-1; tentative D call: TRBD2 (6 bases). The CDR3 sequence is 16 residues long. V was trimmed by 6 bases and J by 0 bases, leaving 16 bases between them. Germline CDR1 reads SGHRS; CDR2 reads YFSETQ.

In its sample, this clonotype was seen a few times. This sequence joins TRBV3-1 and TRBJ1-1; D not resolved. The CDR3 runs 13 residues. The V gene's germline CDR1 is LGHDT and CDR2 YNNKEL (reference sequence). With 2 bases removed from V and 0 bases from J, the gap between germline ends came to 4 bases. In DNA form, the CDR3 reads TGTGCCAGCAGCCAAATGGTGAACACTGAAGCTTTCTTT. This codes for CASSQMVNTEAFF.

J is TRBJ1-5 and V is TRBV12-3 or TRBV12-4, with D maybe TRBD1 (6 bases). CDR3 size: 13 residues. The V gene lost 5 bases and the J gene lost 7 bases, with 12 bases spanning the gap. This CDR3 is CASSPSGHQPQHF. The CDR3 bases are TGTGCCAGCAGTCCCTCGGGACACCAGCCCCAGCATTTT.

This clonotype was seen a single time. V gene TRBV9 combines with J gene TRBJ1-3, with TRBD1 matching over 7 bases. CDR1 is SGDLS, CDR2 YYNGEE, per germline. This CDR3 spans 15 amino acids. Trimming took 4 bases from V and 4 from J; bases not matched to a gene: 8. The CDR3 DNA is TGTGCCAGCAGCCCAACAACAGGGGTGGGAAACACCATATATTTT. It is translated as CASSPTTGVGNTIYF.

The table lists this clonotype with many counts. The chain couples TRBV27 to TRBJ2-7, with 9 positions matching TRBD2. The CDR3 consists of 13 residues. J was trimmed by 2 bases and V by 9 bases; bases with no gene match: 5. Germline V gene lookup returns CDR1 MNHEY and CDR2 SMNVEV (reference sequence). CDR3 residues: CASRASGTYEQYF. DNA of the CDR3: TGTGCCAGTCGAGCTAGCGGGACCTACGAGCAGTACTTC.

This clonotype was observed at least ten times. The rearrangement joins TRBV29-1 to TRBJ2-1; 11 bases agree with TRBD2. The CDR3 totals 13 residues. Germline values: CDR1 SQVTM, CDR2 ANQGSEA. Unmatched junction bases numbered 0, after V lost 1 base and J lost 7 bases. The CDR3 loop is CSVEGTSGNEQFF. The CDR3, as DNA: TGCAGCGTTGAAGGGACTAGCGGGAATGAGCAGTTCTTC.

This clonotype was detected only a few times. The CDR3 nucleotides read TGCAGCGGGACTAGCGGGGGCACAGATACGCAGTATTTT. Translated, it gives CSGTSGGTDTQYF. The genes are TRBV29-1 and TRBJ2-3; 12 positions agree with TRBD2. This CDR3 region has 13 residues. After removal of 7 bases from V and 1 base from J, the junction contained 0 bases not matched to a gene. CDR1 SQVTM and CDR2 ANQGSEA come from the germline V gene.

This clonotype was observed a few times. The chain is built from TRBV7-2 and TRBJ2-5, with D uncertain. The CDR3 runs 15 residues. Germline CDR1 reads SGHTA; CDR2 reads FQGNSA. V lost 8 bases and J lost 2, with 18 bases in between. As DNA, the CDR3 is TGTGCCAGCGACCCCTCCGGCGCGGTGCAAGAGACCCAGTACTTC. It encodes CASDPSGAVQETQYF.

This clonotype was seen a handful of times. This chain connects TRBV9 to TRBJ2-3; weak D call: TRBD1 (6 bases). The CDR3 length is 13 residues. From germline, CDR1 is SGDLS and CDR2 YYNGEE. V was shortened by 6 bases and J by 3 bases, with 11 bases between the two germline ends. Here the CDR3 reads CASTRQGTDTQYF. In DNA, the CDR3 is TGTGCCAGCACCAGGCAGGGGACAGATACGCAGTATTTT.

This clonotype was observed at least ten times. The rearrangement uses TRBV2 and TRBJ1-2; D gene uncertain. V lost 6 bases and J lost 4, with 15 bases in between. The CDR3 length is 14 residues. Per the germline V gene, CDR1 is SNHLY and CDR2 is FYNNEI. The CDR3: CASRYQGRTYGYTF. DNA for the CDR3: TGTGCCAGCAGGTACCAAGGGCGGACCTATGGCTACACCTTC.

The chain employs TRBV11-2 and TRBJ2-3, with 7 bases that match TRBD2. V lost 5 bases and J lost 2; bases outside the gene matches: 7. Germline V gives CDR1 SGHAT, CDR2 FQNNGV. CDR3 length: 15 residues. The CDR3 loop is CASSGAGVSTDTQYF. As DNA, the CDR3 is TGTGCCAGCAGCGGGGCGGGGGTTTCCACAGATACGCAGTATTTT.

The chain carries TRBV24-1 and TRBJ2-3; D might be TRBD2 (6 bases). V was shortened by 2 bases and J by 4 bases, with 6 bases between the two germline ends. The V gene's germline CDR1 is KGHDR and CDR2 SFDVKD. The CDR3 extends over 13 amino acids. The CDR3 region has the DNA TGTGCCACCAGTGATTCGGGGGCAGATACGCAGTATTTT. Translating it yields CATSDSGADTQYF.

This clonotype was observed a few times. The J gene is TRBJ2-2, the V gene TRBV5-6; D is undetermined. Germline assignment: CDR1 SGHDT and CDR2 YYEEEE. The germline V and J ends were trimmed by 2 bases and 0 bases, with 8 bases remaining between them. The CDR3 has 15 amino acids. The CDR3 nucleotides are TGTGCCAGCAGCTTCGAACGGACGAACACCGGGGAGCTGTTTTTT. It translates to CASSFERTNTGELFF.

The chain is built from TRBV12-3 or TRBV12-4 and TRBJ1-4; D uncertain. This CDR3 spans 15 amino acids. V lost 3 bases and J 3 bases, leaving 11 bases between the germline ends. For the CDR3, the DNA is TGTGCCAGCAGTTTCGGCCTAGGCGCTAATGAAAAACTGTTTTTT. It is translated as CASSFGLGANEKLFF.

This clonotype was counted many times. The rearrangement uses TRBV12-3 or TRBV12-4 and TRBJ1-1, with D perhaps matching TRBD1 (5 bases). The ends were cut back, 3 bases at V and 4 bases at J, with 9 bases in the middle. This CDR3 has 13 residues. This CDR3 reads CASSLLGGTEAFF. The CDR3 DNA follows: TGTGCCAGCAGTTTGTTGGGGGGCACTGAAGCTTTCTTT.

This clonotype was counted only a few times. The V gene is TRBV27, the J gene TRBJ2-7; TRBD2 matches at 13 bases. The CDR3 loop spans 18 amino acids. The V gene's germline CDR1 is MNHEY and CDR2 SMNVEV (reference sequence). The junction had 7 bases not matched to a gene; V was cut back by 2 bases and J by 0 bases. CDR3 nucleotide sequence: TGTGCCAGCAGTTTAGGTCGACTAGCGGGGGGTCGCTCCTACGAGCAGTACTTC. It specifies CASSLGRLAGGRSYEQYF.

This clonotype was recorded many times. The chain combines TRBV12-3 or TRBV12-4 with TRBJ2-5; D is unresolved. V dropped 3 bases and J dropped 5 bases, with 10 bases sitting between them. The CDR3 has 13 residues. The CDR3 protein is CASSFSGEETQYF. The CDR3 DNA sequence: TGTGCCAGCAGTTTCTCGGGCGAGGAGACCCAGTACTTC.